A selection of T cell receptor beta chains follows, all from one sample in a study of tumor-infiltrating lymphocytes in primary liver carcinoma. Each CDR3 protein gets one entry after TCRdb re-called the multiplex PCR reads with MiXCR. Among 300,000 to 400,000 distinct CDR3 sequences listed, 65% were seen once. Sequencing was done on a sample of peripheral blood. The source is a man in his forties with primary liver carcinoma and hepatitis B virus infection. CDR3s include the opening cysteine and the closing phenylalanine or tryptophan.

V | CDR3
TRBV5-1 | CASSLGGRGSVYEQYF
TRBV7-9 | CARIAGPTNDQYF
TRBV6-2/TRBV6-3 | CASSPIAGSGDTQYF
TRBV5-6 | CASTLRNTYNEQFF
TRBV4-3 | CASRQLISGRSYEQYF
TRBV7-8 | CASSPGTPLDEQYF
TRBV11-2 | CASSLAGWAGKLFF
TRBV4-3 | CANSQVMGRETQYF
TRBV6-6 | CTSCYLGGATPKDIQYF
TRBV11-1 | CASSRRLAGINEQFF